These 14 T cell receptor beta chains were sequenced from one sample in a study of cytomegalovirus exposure and HLA in healthy donors. Using immunoSEQ multiplex PCR, the repertoire was profiled, and TCRdb retains in-frame clones only, with some absent. The sample contains some 210,000 clones, less than 85% of which appear only once. The sample was PBMCs. Every receptor here comes from a young woman in good health and CMV-seronegative.

The chain employs TRBV4-1 and TRBJ1-2; 9 nucleotides align to TRBD1. Germline CDR1 is MGHRA and CDR2 is YSYEKL. CDR3 size: 15 residues. After removal of 3 bases from V and 8 bases from J, the junction contained 10 bases not matched to a gene. The CDR3 here is CASSHPGQGRGGYTF. In nucleotides, the CDR3 is TGCGCCAGCAGCCACCCGGGACAGGGAAGGGGAGGCTACACCTTC.

This clone came up once. The chain recombines TRBV15 with TRBJ1-1; D perhaps matches TRBD1 (5 bases). Germline V CDR1 and CDR2: LNHNV, YYDKDF (reference sequence). V was cut by 3 bases and J by 10 bases, with 18 bases left in between. CDR3 size: 14 residues. As DNA, the CDR3 is TGTGCCACCAGCAGCCCACAGGATGGGACCCCAGCTTTCTTT. Translated: CATSSPQDGTPAFF. The complete variable domain, with remaining parts taken from reference TRBV15 and TRBJ1-1, reads DAMVIQNPRYQVTQFGKPVTLSCSQTLNHNVMYWYQQKSSQAPKLLFHYYDKDFNNEADTPDNFQSRRPNTSFCFLDIRSPGLGDTAMYLCATSSPQDGTPAFFGQGTRLTVV.

The V and J genes are TRBV23-1 and TRBJ2-3; 7 bases fit TRBD1. TRBV23-1 is labeled an ORF, and its function is uncertain. Trimming removed 3 bases from V and 4 bases from J; junction bases left unmatched: 7. CDR3 size: 15 residues. CDR3 amino acids: CASSHDDRAADTQYF. CDR3 nucleotides: TGCGCCAGCAGTCACGACGACAGGGCCGCAGATACGCAGTATTTT.

The chain carries TRBV9 and TRBJ2-7; no clear D. V lost 4 bases, J lost 2 bases, and 13 bases lay in between. In germline, CDR1 is SGDLS, CDR2 YYNGEE. CDR3 length equals 14 residues. Written as DNA, the CDR3 is TGTGCCAGCAGCCCCCGGATCAGTACCTACGAGCAGTACTTC. This translates into CASSPRISTYEQYF. Full variable domain (rest looked up from reference TRBV9 and TRBJ2-7): DSGVTQTPKHLITATGQRVTLRCSPRSGDLSVYWYQQSLDQGLQFLIQYYNGEERAKGNILERFSAQQFPDLHSELNLSSLELGDSALYFCASSPRISTYEQYFGPGTRLTVT.

This clone was seen once. The chain employs TRBV6-6 and TRBJ2-5; D gene ambiguous. Trimming cost V 5 bases and J 1 base, with 11 bases left between them. This CDR3 region has 14 residues. Germline loops: CDR1 MNHNY, CDR2 SVGAGI (reference sequence). The CDR3 loop is CASSKPGIQETQYF. In DNA form, the CDR3 reads TGTGCCAGCAGTAAACCAGGTATCCAAGAGACCCAGTACTTC.

The sample holds a few counts of this clone. This chain joins TRBV11-1 and TRBJ2-7; D uncertain. The CDR3 totals 12 residues. Germline V gene data show CDR1 as SGHAT and CDR2 as FQDESV (reference sequence). V lost 3 bases and J lost 2, with 5 bases in between. The CDR3 sequence is CASSFGTYEQYF. CDR3 DNA: TGTGCCAGCAGCTTCGGCACCTACGAGCAGTACTTC.

This chain joins TRBV18 and TRBJ2-7; 9 bases align to TRBD1. Germline trimming cut 3 bases from V and 2 bases from J; bases unmatched to any gene: 5. CDR1 KGHSH and CDR2 LQKENI come from the germline V gene. CDR3 length equals 15 residues. The CDR3 reads CASSPGQGRTYEQYF. CDR3 in DNA: TGTGCCAGCTCACCCGGACAGGGGCGAACCTACGAGCAGTACTTC.

The rearrangement links TRBV30 to TRBJ1-2, with TRBD1 as a possible D gene (5 bases). This CDR3 region has 15 residues. CDR1 is GTSNPN, CDR2 SVGIG, per germline (reference sequence). The germline V and J ends were trimmed by 7 bases and 4 bases, with 22 bases remaining between them. CDR3 sequence: CASVQGRPEGYGYTF. The CDR3 nucleotides are TGTGCCTCCGTCCAGGGCCGCCCGGAGGGCTATGGCTACACCTTC.

The genes are TRBV10-1 and TRBJ2-1; D is possibly TRBD2 (5 bases). CDR1 and CDR2 (germline): WNHNN, SYGVQD (reference sequence). The CDR3 is made up of 14 amino acids. The germline V and J ends were trimmed by 6 bases and 2 bases, with 11 bases remaining between them. CDR3 sequence reads: CASRPRGAYNEQFF. In nucleotides, the CDR3 is TGCGCCAGCAGGCCCCGGGGTGCCTACAATGAGCAGTTCTTC.

This clone has a single count. The rearrangement links TRBV30 to TRBJ2-2, with 10 positions matching TRBD2. CDR1 and CDR2 from the germline V gene are GTSNPN and SVGIG (reference sequence). V was pared by 2 bases and J by 3 bases, with 3 bases of the junction left unmatched. The CDR3 is 15 amino acids. CDR3 DNA: TGTGCCTGGAGTCCTCTAGCGGGGGACACCGGGGAGCTGTTTTTT. Encoded protein: CAWSPLAGDTGELFF.

The chain combines TRBV5-1 with TRBJ2-7; D might be TRBD1 (5 bases). The V end lost 4 bases, the J end lost 5 bases, and 13 bases lay between the germline ends. This CDR3 is 13 amino acids long. Per germline, CDR1 SGHRS and CDR2 YFSETQ. CDR3 DNA: TGCGCCAGCAGCGTGCAGGGTACCGACGAGCAGTACTTC. Protein product: CASSVQGTDEQYF. Looking up the rest from reference TRBV5-1 and TRBJ2-7 gives the full variable domain: KAGVTQTPRYLIKTRGQQVTLSCSPISGHRSVSWYQQTPGQGLQFLFEYFSETQRNKGNFPGRFSGRQFSNSRSEMNVSTLELGDSALYLCASSVQGTDEQYFGPGTRLTVT.

The chain joins TRBV19 to TRBJ1-5, with D unresolved. CDR3 length equals 18 residues. Germline CDR1 LNHDA, CDR2 SQIVND (reference sequence). V lost 0 bases to trimming and J lost 2 bases, with 17 bases between them. The CDR3, as DNA: TGTGCCAGTAGTATAGATCATAGGACGGCTGGGGGCAATCAGCCCCAGCATTTT. Translation: CASSIDHRTAGGNQPQHF.

The J gene is TRBJ1-2, the V gene TRBV9; 10 bases map to TRBD1. The germline V gene encodes CDR1 SGDLS and CDR2 YYNGEE. The trim removed 0 bases at V and 8 bases at J, leaving 7 bases unmatched. The CDR3 consists of 15 residues. CDR3 region: CASSVEGTGDGGYTF. CDR3 DNA sequence: TGTGCCAGCAGCGTAGAGGGGACAGGGGACGGCGGCTACACCTTC.

The CDR3 DNA is TGTGCCAGCAGCGTAGATGGAGGGAGCGGTTACGAGCAGTACTTC. This encodes CASSVDGGSGYEQYF. V is TRBV9 and J is TRBJ2-7, with D maybe TRBD2 (6 bases). V lost 0 bases to trimming and J lost 4 bases, with 14 bases between them. This CDR3 contains 15 residues. Germline V gene sequence: CDR1 SGDLS, CDR2 YYNGEE.